This passage covers 19 T cell receptor beta chains from one sample sequenced in a study of regulatory T cells in long-lasting Graves disease. Time point described: newly diagnosed GD, antithyroid drugs for less than 3 months. Making the TCR library involved RNA that had been extracted from PBMCs. Arm-PCR of CDR3 regions and iRepertoire HTBI primers were the basis on which TCR beta libraries were built. One entry per CDR3 protein, called by TCRdb with MiXCR from the multiplex PCR reads. The sample lists about 470,000 distinct CDR3 sequences, 14% to 15% seen once, with around 17% in the top ten. The same sample was also used in a study of T cells in Graves' hyperthyroidism and ophthalmopathy.

The sequences come from peripheral blood mononuclear cells (PBMCs), collected at new diagnosis, from a patient treated with antithyroid drugs. These receptors were collected from a woman aged 25 to 39 with Graves disease.

At least ten counts were recorded for this clonotype. The chain has TRBV5-1 and TRBJ1-2; the match to TRBD1 covers 11 bases. The CDR3 is 15 amino acids. Germline V gene lookup returns CDR1 SGHRS and CDR2 YFSETQ. Trimming took 4 bases from V and 1 from J; bases not matched to a gene: 3. The CDR3 is CASSEGQGGNYGYTF. CDR3 nucleotide sequence: TGCGCCAGCAGCGAGGGACAGGGGGGTAACTATGGCTACACCTTC.

The V call is TRBV10-3, the J call TRBJ1-2; D not resolved. This CDR3 contains 13 residues. Per the germline V gene, CDR1 is ENHRY and CDR2 is SYGVKD. Trimming removed 10 bases from V and 5 bases from J, with 17 bases in between. The CDR3 nucleotides are TGTGCCACCACCCTAGGCGTTGGTTATGGCTACACCTTC. It yields the protein CATTLGVGYGYTF.

As regards this clonotype: One end of the junction varies from germline; a read error may be responsible. This chain connects TRBV30 to TRBJ2-7; D may be TRBD2 (5 bases). This CDR3 region has 11 residues. CDR1 is GTSNPN and CDR2 is SVGIG in the germline V gene (reference sequence). CDR3 sequence (DNA): TGTCCCTGGAGTAAGGCAGAGGGGCAGTACTTC. Encoded protein: CPWSKAEGQYF.

This clonotype was picked up many times. The chain has TRBV6-1 and TRBJ2-1, with 7 nucleotides matching TRBD1. Germline V lookup: CDR1 MNHNS, CDR2 SASEGT. This CDR3 contains 15 residues. The junction had 8 bases not matched to a gene; V was cut back by 4 bases and J by 5 bases. DNA for the CDR3: TGTGCCAGCAGTGTAACCGGGACAGTCGACAATGAGCAGTTCTTC. It specifies CASSVTGTVDNEQFF.

The chain combines TRBV9 with TRBJ2-3; 11 bases line up with TRBD2. This CDR3 region has 17 residues. The junction had 6 bases not matched to a gene; V was cut back by 3 bases and J by 0 bases. Germline V gene data show CDR1 as SGDLS and CDR2 as YYNGEE. CDR3 protein: CASSGLAGSYSTDTQYF. Here the CDR3 DNA reads TGTGCCAGCAGCGGACTAGCGGGGTCCTATAGCACAGATACGCAGTATTTT. The full variable domain, with the rest looked up from reference TRBV9 and TRBJ2-3, is DSGVTQTPKHLITATGQRVTLRCSPRSGDLSVYWYQQSLDQGLQFLIQYYNGEERAKGNILERFSAQQFPDLHSELNLSSLELGDSALYFCASSGLAGSYSTDTQYFGPGTRLTVL.

This clonotype was seen repeatedly, ten times or more. The chain uses TRBV11-2 and TRBJ2-2, with 16 bases that match TRBD2. Looked up from germline, CDR1 is SGHAT and CDR2 is FQNNGV. The length of the CDR3 is 19 residues. The J segment lost 1 base and the V segment lost 5 bases, leaving 7 bases of the junction unmatched. This chain's CDR3 is CASSVPGLAGGRNTGELFF. CDR3 coding DNA: TGTGCCAGCAGCGTCCCGGGACTAGCGGGAGGGCGGAACACCGGGGAGCTGTTTTTT.

The chain joins TRBV6-1 to TRBJ1-1; 7 bases line up with TRBD1. The CDR3 covers 15 residues. J was trimmed by 7 bases and V by 6 bases; bases with no gene match: 14. Germline assignment: CDR1 MNHNS and CDR2 SASEGT. CDR3 sequence (DNA): TGTGCCAGCAGAGGAGCGACAGGGAGCTATGGTGAAGCTTTCTTT. This gives the protein CASRGATGSYGEAFF.

This clonotype was counted ten times or more. The gene calls are TRBV18 and TRBJ2-7; no clear D. Germline V gives CDR1 KGHSH, CDR2 LQKENI. CDR3 length equals 12 residues. V lost 3 bases and J lost 5, with 8 bases in between. This CDR3 is CASSPLKDEQYF. CDR3 DNA: TGTGCCAGCTCACCTCTCAAGGACGAGCAGTACTTC.

Of note for this clonotype: This may stem from a read error, because a much larger clone lies one nucleotide away. The chain recombines TRBV3-1 with TRBJ2-1; 7 bases fit TRBD2. This CDR3 contains 14 residues. Germline V gene lookup returns CDR1 LGHDT and CDR2 YNNKEL (reference sequence). Unmatched junction bases numbered 5, after V lost 3 bases and J lost 6 bases. CDR3 nucleotide sequence: TGTGCCAGCAGCCAGCGGGAGTATGGCAATGAGCAGTTCTTC. It codes for CASSQREYGNEQFF.

The sample holds a few counts of this clonotype. This chain uses TRBV7-9 with TRBJ2-1, with a weak D call TRBD1 (6 bases). This CDR3 is built from 16 residues. CDR1 and CDR2 from the germline V gene are SEHNR and FQNEAQ (reference sequence). V was clipped by 7 bases and J by 9 bases, with 25 bases between them. The CDR3 protein is CASTLEDTGQGIEQFF. The CDR3 nucleotides are TGTGCCAGCACCCTAGAGGATACAGGGCAGGGGATTGAGCAGTTCTTC.

This clonotype has at least ten counts. The J gene is TRBJ2-7, the V gene TRBV18; TRBD1 matches 7 bases. The CDR3 extends over 15 amino acids. Germline CDR1 KGHSH, CDR2 LQKENI. The V and J ends lost 5 bases and 7 bases, in that order; junction bases with no gene match: 14. This CDR3 is CASSSRQGARREQYF. The CDR3 DNA follows: TGTGCCAGCTCATCCCGACAGGGCGCCCGAAGGGAGCAGTACTTC.

This clonotype was recorded a few times. This rearrangement joins TRBV18 to TRBJ1-1; 7 positions agree with TRBD1. The CDR3 extends over 16 amino acids. Germline V gives CDR1 KGHSH, CDR2 LQKENI. Unmatched junction bases numbered 9, after V lost 4 bases and J lost 1 base. CDR3 nucleotides: TGTGCCAGCTCACACTCGCAAACAGGGGCGAACACTGAAGCTTTCTTT. Translation gives CASSHSQTGANTEAFF.

The rearrangement uses TRBV6-1 and TRBJ2-5; D remains unclear. The germline V and J ends were trimmed by 3 bases and 0 bases, with 20 bases remaining between them. The CDR3 is 18 residues long. Germline V gene data show CDR1 as MNHNS and CDR2 as SASEGT. The CDR3 spells CASSENQGRVRYQETQYF. The CDR3 region has the DNA TGTGCCAGCAGTGAGAACCAAGGAAGGGTTAGGTACCAAGAGACCCAGTACTTC.

V is TRBV10-1 and J is TRBJ2-1, with 8 bases fitting TRBD1. This CDR3 has 15 residues. Germline V lookup: CDR1 WNHNN, CDR2 SYGVQD (reference sequence). Losses at the gene ends were 2 bases for V and 5 bases for J; bases not matched to a gene: 5. CDR3 in amino acids: CASSEDRGRDNEQFF. The CDR3 DNA reads as TGCGCCAGCAGTGAGGACAGGGGAAGGGACAATGAGCAGTTCTTC.

This clonotype was seen only a few times. CDR3 in amino acids: CASSFGDKNNEQFF. In nucleotides, the CDR3 is TGTGCCAGCAGCTTCGGAGACAAAAACAATGAGCAGTTCTTC. The J gene is TRBJ2-1, the V gene TRBV7-3, with D unclear. The V gene's germline CDR1 is SGHTA and CDR2 FQGTGA. Trimming left V 3 bases short and J 5 bases short, with 11 bases between. The CDR3 runs 14 residues.

Many counts were recorded for this clonotype. This chain links TRBV29-1 with TRBJ2-1, with 9 bases matching TRBD1. The germline gives CDR1 SQVTM, CDR2 ANQGSEA. The V gene end was trimmed by 3 bases and the J gene end by 6 bases; junction bases not matched to a gene: 12. The CDR3 consists of 16 residues. CDR3 loop: CSVELLGGQGLNEQFF. The DNA for the CDR3 is TGCAGCGTTGAGTTGCTAGGGGGACAGGGTCTCAATGAGCAGTTCTTC.

The chain carries TRBV11-3 and TRBJ1-2, with TRBD1 identical over 9 bases. V lost 9 bases and J lost 4; bases outside the gene matches: 9. Germline values: CDR1 SGHNT, CDR2 YENEEA. The CDR3 has 14 residues. CDR3 sequence: CASSEDRGIYGYTF. Written as DNA, the CDR3 is TGTGCCAGTTCTGAGGACAGGGGAATCTATGGCTACACCTTC. The variable domain in full, with the rest retrieved from reference TRBV11-3 and TRBJ1-2, is EAGVVQSPRYKIIEKKQPVAFWCNPISGHNTLYWYLQNLGQGPELLIRYENEEAVDDSQLPKDRFSAERLKGVDSTLKIQPAELGDSAVYLCASSEDRGIYGYTFGSGTRLTVV.

This clonotype occurred a few times. The chain has TRBV25-1 and TRBJ2-7; 8 nucleotides agree with TRBD1. This CDR3 has 13 residues. Germline CDR1 reads MGHDK; CDR2 reads SYGVNS. Unmatched junction bases numbered 8, after V lost 10 bases and J lost 3 bases. This chain's CDR3 is CAIEGTGLYEQYF. The CDR3 DNA sequence: TGTGCCATCGAGGGGACAGGCCTCTACGAGCAGTACTTC.

This clonotype was seen at least ten times. V usage is TRBV20-1 and J usage is TRBJ1-1; D call uncertain. Germline loops: CDR1 DFQATT, CDR2 SNEGSKA (reference sequence). V was clipped by 1 base and J by 0 bases, with 9 bases between them. The CDR3 is made up of 14 amino acids. The CDR3 region has the DNA TGCAGTGCTAGAGTGAGACAATTGAACACTGAAGCTTTCTTT. Its translation is CSARVRQLNTEAFF.